This T cell receptor beta chain was captured by sequencing in a study of cytomegalovirus exposure and HLA in healthy donors. Study-wide points: Later examination showed HLA-associated TCR beta chains had greater clonal expansion than equally common others. The dataset shows that most TCR sequences were rare, while some public TCRs occurred in many donors. Later on, an analysis showed TCR association rates differing by HLA locus, with DRB1 the most and HLA-C the fewest. TRBV6-2, TRBV6-3 and other indistinguishable V segments were excluded.

Comment on this clone: Its specificity is unknown.

The CDR3 totals 15 residues. The PCR used 60 Vbeta and 13 Jbeta primers. Clones were read by immunoSEQ multiplex PCR, and TCRdb kept only the in-frame ones, dropping some. The sample has about 140,000 clones, approximately 80% seen once. The receptor was derived from a man between 40 and 49 years old in good health and CMV-seropositive. The genes are TRBV21-1 and TRBJ1-1; the table assigns TRBD1, which was not confirmed against the DNA. TRBV21-1 corresponds to a pseudogene. Input material: PBMCs. Written as DNA, the CDR3 is TGTGCCAGCAGCAAAAACAGGGCAGGGAACACTGAAGCTTTCTTT. This codes for CASSKNRAGNTEAFF.